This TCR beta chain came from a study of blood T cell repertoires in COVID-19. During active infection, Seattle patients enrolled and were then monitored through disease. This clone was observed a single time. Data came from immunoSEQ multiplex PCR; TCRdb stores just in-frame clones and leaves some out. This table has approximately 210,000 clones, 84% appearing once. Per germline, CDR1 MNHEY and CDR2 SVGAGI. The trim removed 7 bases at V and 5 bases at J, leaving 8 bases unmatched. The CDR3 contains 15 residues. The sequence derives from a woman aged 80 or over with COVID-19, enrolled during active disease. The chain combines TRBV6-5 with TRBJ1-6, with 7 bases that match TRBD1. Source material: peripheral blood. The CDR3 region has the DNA TGTGCCAGCAAGAGACAGGGAAGAGATAATTCACCCCTCCACTTT. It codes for CASKRQGRDNSPLHF.